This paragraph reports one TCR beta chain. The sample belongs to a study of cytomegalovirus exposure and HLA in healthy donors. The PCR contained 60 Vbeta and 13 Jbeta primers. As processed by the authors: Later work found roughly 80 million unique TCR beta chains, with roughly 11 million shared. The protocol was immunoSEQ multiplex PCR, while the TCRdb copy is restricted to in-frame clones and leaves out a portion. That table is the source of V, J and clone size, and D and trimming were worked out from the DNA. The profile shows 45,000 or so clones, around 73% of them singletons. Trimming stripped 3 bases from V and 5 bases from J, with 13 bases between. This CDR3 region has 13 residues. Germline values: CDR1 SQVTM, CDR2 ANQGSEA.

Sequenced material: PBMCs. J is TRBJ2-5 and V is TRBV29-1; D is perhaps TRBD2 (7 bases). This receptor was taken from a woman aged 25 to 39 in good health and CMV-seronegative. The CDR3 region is CSVERRGQETQYF. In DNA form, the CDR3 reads TGCAGCGTTGAGAGGCGGGGGCAGGAGACCCAGTACTTC.